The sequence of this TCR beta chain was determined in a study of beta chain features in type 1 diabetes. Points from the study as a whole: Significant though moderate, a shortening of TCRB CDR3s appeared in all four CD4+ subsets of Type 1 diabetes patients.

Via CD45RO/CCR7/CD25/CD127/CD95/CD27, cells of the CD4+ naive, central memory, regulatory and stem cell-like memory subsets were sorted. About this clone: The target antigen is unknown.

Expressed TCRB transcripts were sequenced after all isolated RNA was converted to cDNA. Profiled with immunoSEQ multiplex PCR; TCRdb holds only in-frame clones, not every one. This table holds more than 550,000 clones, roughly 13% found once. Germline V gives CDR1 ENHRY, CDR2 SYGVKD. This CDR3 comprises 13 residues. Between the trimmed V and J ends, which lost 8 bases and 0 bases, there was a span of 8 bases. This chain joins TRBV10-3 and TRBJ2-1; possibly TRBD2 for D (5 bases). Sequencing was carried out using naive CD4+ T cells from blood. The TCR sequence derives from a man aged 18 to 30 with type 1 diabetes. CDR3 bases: TGTGCCATCGGGGAGAGCTCCTACAATGAGCAGTTCTTC. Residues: CAIGESSYNEQFF.